A selection of T cell receptor beta chains follows, all from one sample in a study of tumor-infiltrating lymphocytes in primary liver carcinoma. TCRdb re-called the multiplex PCR reads with MiXCR, one entry per CDR3 protein. This table has 30,000 to 35,000 distinct CDR3 sequences, 76% appearing once. The specimen sequenced was liver tumor tissue from sampling region 5. The source of these receptors is a man aged 35 to 55 with primary liver carcinoma and hepatitis B virus infection. CDR3s include the opening cysteine and the closing phenylalanine or tryptophan. D genes are given only for firm matches. A row's size may be missing; if present it is once, few, many or a size class.

clone size	J gene	V gene	D gene	CDR3 protein	CDR3 DNA
.	TRBJ2-2	TRBV2	.	CASTRLAGENTRELFF	TGTGCCAGCACGAGGCTAGCTGGGGAAAACACCAGGGAGCTGTTTTTT
.	TRBJ2-5	TRBV6-5	.	CAISYNWDAQETQYF	TGTGCCATCAGTTACAACTGGGATGCACAAGAGACCCAGTACTTC
.	TRBJ2-2	TRBV4-2	.	CASSREGSITGELFF	TGTGCCAGTAGCCGAGAAGGGTCGATCACCGGGGAGCTGTTCTTT
few	TRBJ2-7	TRBV30	.	CAWGVRNHEQYF	TGTGCCTGGGGCGTCAGGAACCACGAGCAGTACTTC
.	TRBJ1-3	TRBV7-3	TRBD1	CDSSPRDSEKSSSGNIIYF	TGTGACAGCAGCCCACGGGACAGCGAAAAGTCGAGCTCTGGAAACATCATATATTTT
.	TRBJ2-7	TRBV7-9	TRBD2	CASSRTSEYYDQYF	TGTGCCAGTAGCCGGACTAGCGAGTATTACGATCAGTACTTC
.	TRBJ1-4	TRBV11-2	TRBD1	CASNKTPGGTNEELFF	TGTGCTAGCAACAAGACTCCAGGGGGAACAAATGAAGAACTGTTTTTT
.	TRBJ1-1	TRBV10-3	.	CAISEGCTEAFF	TGTGCCATCAGTGAGGGATGCACTGAGGCTTTCTTT
.	TRBJ2-1	TRBV11-3	.	CASSLDSNGQLF	TGTGCCAGCAGCCTAGATTCTAATGGACAGCTCTTC
.	TRBJ2-7	TRBV18	.	CASSSPHLSYEQYF	TGTGCCAGCTCATCGCCGCACCTCTCATACGAGCAGTACTTC
once	TRBJ2-1	TRBV6-1	TRBD2	CDSTRAGDRGNEKFF	TGTGACAGCACCCGGGCGGGGGATAGGGGCAATGAGAAGTTCTTC
.	TRBJ1-4	TRBV6-1	.	CASGIGQWGNEKLFF	TGTGCCAGCGGTATCGGACAGTGGGGTAATGAAAAGCTGTTTTTT
.	TRBJ2-7	TRBV11-2	TRBD2	CDSCLTFTGGDEQYF	TGTGACAGCTGCTTAACTTTCACGGGAGGAGACGAGCAGTATTTC
.	TRBJ1-5	TRBV5-6	.	CAGSFGRNNQPQHF	TGTGCCGGCAGCTTCGGGCGGAACAATCAGCCCCAGCATTTT
.	TRBJ1-2	TRBV28	.	CASSSSLDYIF	TGTGCCAGCAGTTCCTCCCTTGACTACATCTTC
.	TRBJ2-7	TRBV11-2	TRBD1	CTSSLDVRGQGSYGQYF	TGTACCAGTAGCTTAGATGTAAGGGGACAGGGATCCTACGGGCAGTACTTC
.	TRBJ1-2	TRBV10-2	.	CASTGTSYGYTF	TGCGCCAGCACCGGGACATCTTATGGCTACACCTTC
.	TRBJ2-1	TRBV29-1	.	CSARPGENEQFF	TGCAGTGCCCGCCCAGGAGAGAATGAGCAGTTCTTC
many	TRBJ1-3	TRBV28	TRBD1	CASSPPTGWGNTIYF	TGTGCCAGCAGTCCCCCGACAGGGTGGGGAAACACCATATATTTT
.	TRBJ2-3	TRBV20-1	.	CSASRTSTDTQYF	TGCAGTGCTAGTAGGACTAGCACAGATACGCAGTATTTT
.	TRBJ2-6	TRBV4-1	.	CASSQVGQAGLEAVGANVLTF	TGCGCCAGCAGCCAAGTCGGACAAGCGGGCCTGGAGGCGGTCGGGGCCAACGTCCTGACTTTC
.	TRBJ2-7	TRBV4-1	TRBD2	CASSHPGLAGWPNRFEQYF	TGCGCCAGCAGCCACCCGGGACTAGCAGGATGGCCAAATAGGTTCGAGCAGTACTTC
many	TRBJ2-2	TRBV7-9	TRBD2	CASSPAGGGSNTGELFF	TGTGCCAGCAGCCCAGCGGGAGGTGGCTCTAACACCGGGGAGCTGTTTTTT
.	TRBJ2-3	TRBV11-2	TRBD2	CASSLEGGNTDAQYF	TGTGCCAGCAGCTTAGAGGGGGGGAACACGGATGCGCAGTATTTC
.	TRBJ2-3	TRBV5-6	.	CANSLGSVSTDTQYF	TGTGCCAACAGCTTGGGGTCCGTGAGCACAGATACGCAGTATTTT
many	TRBJ2-1	TRBV19	.	CASSLDRDYNEQFF	TGTGCCAGTAGTCTGGACCGTGACTACAATGAGCAGTTCTTC
.	TRBJ2-3	TRBV11-2	.	CASSFGGSSTDTQYF	TGTGCCAGCAGCTTCGGCGGGTCTAGCACAGATACGCAGTATTTT
.	TRBJ2-5	TRBV11-1	TRBD1	CVSSFNRGQEIHYF	TGTGTCAGCAGCTTTAACAGGGGGCAGGAGATCCACTACTTC
.	TRBJ2-6	TRBV5-1	.	CACSSGASGANVLTF	TGCGCCTGTAGCTCCGGGGCCTCTGGGGCCAACGTCCTGACTTTC
.	TRBJ1-1	TRBV11-2	.	CASRRIFEAFF	TGTGCCAGCCGGCGGATCTTTGAAGCTTTCTTT
.	TRBJ2-3	TRBV5-5	.	CASRGTGIYTDTLYF	TGTGCCAGCAGAGGGACCGGCATCTACACAGATACGCTGTATTTT
.	TRBJ2-6	TRBV5-5	.	CASSMWSRPNVPTF	TGTGCCAGCAGCATGTGGTCTAGGCCCAACGTCCCGACTTTC
.	TRBJ2-7	TRBV12-3/TRBV12-4	TRBD1	CASSPGQGTHYEKYF	TGTGCCAGCAGCCCCGGACAGGGAACGCACTATGAGAAGTACTTC
.	TRBJ2-3	TRBV29-1	TRBD1	CSASPGQHTYTQYF	TGCAGCGCGAGTCCGGGACAGCACACATATACGCAGTATTTT
.	TRBJ2-3	TRBV4-2	TRBD2	CASNRVALLAGATGTQYF	TGTGCCAGCAACCGAGTGGCGCTTCTAGCGGGAGCAACAGGTACGCAGTATTTT